A single sample gave rise to the 14 T cell receptor beta chains below, sequenced in a study of T cell clonality in common variable immunodeficiency. Their antigens remain unidentified. Some clones are missing from TCRdb's copy, which holds only in-frame ones; the method was immunoSEQ multiplex PCR. Recorded here are approximately 28,000 clones, none singletons. Study-level results: Reportedly, TCR beta sequences from common variable immunodeficiency showed fewer deletions and N-nucleotide insertions.

The sample was peripheral blood mononuclear cells. These receptor sequences come from a human donor with common variable immunodeficiency.

Turning to this clone: From the germline J gene comes the end of the CDR3, since the read stops 3 residues before it. This rearrangement joins TRBV19 to TRBJ2-7; unclear D gene. CDR1 and CDR2 (germline): LNHDA, SQIVND (reference sequence). This CDR3 contains 14 residues. V lost 0 bases to trimming and J lost 2 bases, with 8 bases between them. The CDR3 here is CASSIDAGPYEQYF. CDR3 bases read: TGTGCCAGTAGTATAGACGCCGGTCCCTACGAG.

Concerning this clone: From the germline J gene comes the end of the CDR3, since the read stops 3 residues before it. The chain combines TRBV5-1 with TRBJ2-1, with a possible D match to TRBD1 (5 bases). Germline V gene lookup returns CDR1 SGHRS and CDR2 YFSETQ. This CDR3 has 13 residues. Trimming stripped 2 bases from V and 9 bases from J, with 12 bases between. The CDR3 DNA, read in part, is TGCGCCAGCAGCTTTCAGGGTGCCGGTGAG. Its protein product is CASSFQGAGE. The CDR3 reads in full as CASSFQGAGEQFF.

In its sample, this clone was seen a few times. Coverage ceases 3 residues before the CDR3 finishes, and the germline J gene fills in the end. The genes are TRBV7-6 and TRBJ2-1; 7 bases line up with TRBD2. V shed 1 base and J 3 bases; nucleotides not matched to a gene: 6. Germline V lookup: CDR1 SGHVS, CDR2 FNYEAQ. The CDR3 loop spans 16 amino acids. The covered CDR3 bases are TGTGCCAGCAGCTTAGTGGGGACTACCGGCTACAATGAG. Protein product: CASSLVGTTGYNE. The complete CDR3 protein is CASSLVGTTGYNEQFF.

This clone was observed many times. The CDR3 DNA, read in part, is TGTGCCAGCAGCTTAGCATCGGGGATGGAGACC. Translation: CASSLASGMET. The whole CDR3 sequence reads CASSLASGMETQYF. The chain carries TRBV7-6 and TRBJ2-5, with TRBD2 as a possible D gene (5 bases). The read ends 3 residues shy of where the CDR3 ends; the end is completed using the germline J gene. Trimming took 0 bases from V and 5 from J, leaving 10 bases between them. Germline V CDR1 and CDR2: SGHVS, FNYEAQ. This CDR3 has 14 residues.

The table lists this clone with a few counts. The read comes to an end 3 residues before the CDR3 does, leaving the germline J gene to fill in the end. The J gene is TRBJ2-2, the V gene TRBV7-9; unclear D gene. The CDR3 length is 13 residues. The V gene's germline CDR1 is SEHNR and CDR2 FQNEAQ (reference sequence). V lost 9 bases to trimming and J lost 0 bases, with 8 bases between them. CDR3 DNA, as far as it was read: TGTGCCAGTGCGCGTGCGAACACCGGGGAG. Encoded protein: CASARANTGE. The whole CDR3 protein reads CASARANTGELFF.

This clone was found a few times. The read gets to within 3 residues of the CDR3 end, and the germline J gene fills in the rest. This chain connects TRBV18 to TRBJ2-7; 11 bases align to TRBD1. The CDR3 extends over 12 amino acids. The germline V gene has CDR1 KGHSH and CDR2 LQKENI. V shed 9 bases, J shed 4 bases, and the junction held 2 bases outside the gene matches. The CDR3 is CASGQGAYEQYF. Incomplete CDR3 DNA: TGTGCCAGTGGACAGGGGGCTTACGAG.

Many counts were recorded for this clone. The CDR3 extends 3 residues past the end of the read, so its final part is completed from the germline J gene. The genes are TRBV5-1 and TRBJ2-5; TRBD2 matches at 11 bases. The CDR3 sequence is 17 residues long. In germline, CDR1 is SGHRS, CDR2 YFSETQ. V was pared by 3 bases and J by 2 bases, with 9 bases of the junction left unmatched. The part of the CDR3 DNA that was read is TGCGCCAGCAGCTCGGGAGGCCTAGCGGGAGGACAAGAGACC. Translating it yields CASSSGGLAGGQET. The whole CDR3 reads CASSSGGLAGGQETQYF.

On this clone itself: The read halts 3 residues ahead of the CDR3 end, with the missing end drawn from the germline J gene. The chain carries TRBV2 and TRBJ1-5; a weak D match, TRBD1 (6 bases). The CDR3 sequence is 14 residues long. The V end lost 5 bases, the J end lost 8 bases, and 16 bases lay between the germline ends. Germline V gene data show CDR1 as SNHLY and CDR2 as FYNNEI. CDR3 DNA (partial): TGTGCCAGCAGTCCAAGACAGGCCTGGGAGCCC. This encodes CASSPRQAWEP. In full, the CDR3 reads CASSPRQAWEPQHF.

This clone is judged medium-sized. The CDR3 is cut off 3 residues early in the read; its end comes from the germline J gene. The chain carries TRBV18 and TRBJ2-2, with D possibly matching TRBD1 (5 bases). V was clipped by 3 bases and J by 6 bases, with 8 bases between them. CDR1 and CDR2 from the germline V gene are KGHSH and LQKENI. The CDR3 is 13 residues long. The CDR3 here is CASSPPGPGELFF. The sequenced CDR3 bases are TGTGCCAGCTCACCCCCAGGGCCCGGGGAG.

This clone came up a few times. The read terminates 3 residues ahead of where the CDR3 ends, so the germline J gene completes it. The chain combines TRBV7-2 with TRBJ2-7, with 10 bases lining up with TRBD2. The J segment lost 5 bases and the V segment lost 1 base, leaving 5 bases of the junction unmatched. Germline V gene data show CDR1 as SGHTA and CDR2 as FQGNSA. The CDR3 runs to 15 residues. The CDR3: CASSLGWLAGDEQYF. The DNA read from the CDR3 is TGTGCCAGCAGCTTAGGTTGGCTAGCGGGAGACGAG.

This clone was detected only a few times. The read ends 3 residues shy of where the CDR3 ends; the end is completed using the germline J gene. The V gene is TRBV2, the J gene TRBJ2-1, with D possibly TRBD2 on 6 matching bases. Germline CDR1 is SNHLY and CDR2 is FYNNEI. The CDR3 extends over 12 amino acids. V was clipped by 6 bases and J by 5 bases, with 8 bases between them. The CDR3 bases that were read are TGTGCCAGCAGGGGACTTCACAATGAG. It is translated as CASRGLHNE. The full-length CDR3 reads as CASRGLHNEQFF.

With regard to this clone: The read ends 3 residues before the CDR3 terminus; that terminus is restored from the germline J gene. V usage is TRBV20-1 and J usage is TRBJ2-1, with TRBD2 identical over 8 bases. The CDR3 loop spans 14 amino acids. Germline-derived CDR1 and CDR2 are DFQATT and SNEGSKA (reference sequence). The junction had 9 bases not matched to a gene; V was cut back by 5 bases and J by 6 bases. CDR3 DNA, as far as it was read: TGCAGTGCTCTCCCAGCGGGAGCTGGCAATGAG. Amino acids: CSALPAGAGNE. The whole CDR3 region reads CSALPAGAGNEQFF.

As concerns this clone: The sequenced fragment ends 3 residues before the CDR3 boundary, so the rest is inferred from the germline J gene. The rearrangement joins TRBV5-1 to TRBJ2-7, with TRBD1 matching 9 bases. The length of the CDR3 is 14 residues. V dropped 5 bases and J dropped 3; count of bases not matched to a gene: 6. Per germline, CDR1 SGHRS and CDR2 YFSETQ. Partial CDR3 DNA: TGCGCCAGCAGTCGGGACAGGGTAGACTACGAG. Its translation: CASSRDRVDYE. The whole CDR3 protein is CASSRDRVDYEQYF.

This clone was seen many times. Read sequence stops 3 residues before the CDR3 end, and the germline J gene provides the missing end. The genes are TRBV28 and TRBJ1-2, with TRBD1 as a possible D gene (5 bases). V shed 2 bases and J shed 7 bases, with 14 bases lying between them. CDR3 size: 14 residues. The V gene's germline CDR1 is MDHEN and CDR2 SYDVKM. The sequenced part of the CDR3 DNA is TGTGCCAGCAGTTTAATCAGGGTTCAGGTTGGC. Its translation: CASSLIRVQVG. The full CDR3 is CASSLIRVQVGYTF.